These 2 T cell receptor beta chains were all obtained from the same sample, sequenced in a study of cytomegalovirus exposure and HLA in healthy donors. The repertoire was sequenced with immunoSEQ multiplex PCR; TCRdb's copy has only in-frame clones and lacks some. Found here are about 220,000 clones, about 89% of them singletons; the top ten hold about 0.95%. The sequenced sample consisted of PBMCs. Receptors were obtained from a woman aged 18-29 years in good health and CMV-seronegative.

This clone was picked up a small number of times. The rearrangement links TRBV2 to TRBJ2-3, with 9 nucleotides matching TRBD2. J was trimmed by 6 bases and V by 3 bases; bases with no gene match: 1. The germline V gene encodes CDR1 SNHLY and CDR2 FYNNEI. The CDR3 has 13 residues. The CDR3 is CASSELAGDTQYF. CDR3 sequence (DNA): TGTGCCAGCAGTGAGCTAGCGGGGGATACGCAGTATTTT.

V usage is TRBV6-5 and J usage is TRBJ2-7, with D hard to call. The V gene lost 2 bases and the J gene lost 1 base, with 6 bases spanning the gap. Germline assignment: CDR1 MNHEY and CDR2 SVGAGI. The CDR3 has 13 residues. The CDR3 nucleotides are TGTGCCAGCAGTTACCCCCCATCCTACGAGCAGTACTTC. Translating gives CASSYPPSYEQYF.